This T cell receptor (beta chain) was documented in a study of blood T cells in healthy people across ages. Sample-barcoded 5' priming and a J-beta primer mix drove a second PCR of about 6 to 12 cycles. A tag from a template-switch adaptor with 12 random nucleotides marked each cDNA molecule. Via MiXCR, TCRdb re-called the 5' RACE reads, giving one row per CDR3 protein. The table shows about 1.5 million distinct CDR3 sequences, with roughly two fifths occurring only once. Worth noting for this clonotype: The target antigen is unknown.

Whole-study findings and limits: Per million T cells, the diversity of TCR beta decreased roughly linearly as age advanced.

The CDR3 contains 17 residues. CDR1 and CDR2 (germline): LGHNA, YSLEER. V shed 0 bases and J 5 bases; nucleotides not matched to a gene: 8. The sequence derives from a woman aged 18-29 years in good health. The gene calls are TRBV4-3 and TRBJ2-2; TRBD2 matches 8 bases. The material sequenced was blood. The CDR3 protein is CASSQDSSGYSTGELFF. DNA for the CDR3: TGCGCCAGCAGCCAAGACTCTAGCGGGTATAGTACCGGGGAGCTGTTTTTT.